Sequencing of this T cell receptor beta chain was carried out in a study of blood T cells in healthy people across ages. The authors ran a second PCR of 7 to 11 cycles using a sample-barcoded 5' primer and a J-beta primer mix. Using its own MiXCR run on the 5' RACE reads, TCRdb lists one record per CDR3 protein. The repertoire has almost 800,000 distinct CDR3 sequences, 55% to 75% of them found once; the top ten carry about 20%. Germline assignment: CDR1 SGHKS and CDR2 YYEKEE (reference sequence). The CDR3 contains 14 residues. Trimming pared 4 bases from V and 3 bases from J, leaving 14 bases between.

The receptor comes from a young man in good health. Sample: blood. The chain combines TRBV5-5 with TRBJ2-7, with D maybe TRBD1 (6 bases). The CDR3, as DNA: TGTGCCAGCAGCCGCCTGGACAGCATCTACGAGCAGTACTTC. The encoded protein is CASSRLDSIYEQYF.